A selection of T cell receptor beta chains follows, all from one sample in a study of Ad26.COV2.S vaccination and SARS-CoV-2 variants. Some clones are missing from TCRdb's copy, which holds only in-frame ones; the method was immunoSEQ multiplex PCR. The sample shows 510,000 or so clones, around 88% of them seen only once. Sequenced material: peripheral blood, taken in a trial of Ad26.COV2.S vaccine versus placebo. All receptors derive from a person aged 18-65 years who received the Ad26.COV2.S COVID-19 vaccine or a placebo. The CDR3 runs from the conserved cysteine through the conserved F or W.

j_call: TRBJ1-1
cdr3_length: 11
v_call: TRBV20-1
cdr3_aa: CSATSIYGAFF

j_call: TRBJ1-2
cdr3_length: 13
v_call: TRBV28
cdr3_aa: CASSLSGVGGYTF

j_call: TRBJ1-1
cdr3_length: 17
v_call: TRBV28
cdr3_aa: CASSDTGVTFRSTEAFF

j_call: TRBJ1-1
cdr3_length: 13
v_call: TRBV2
cdr3_aa: CASSDPPNTEAFF

j_call: TRBJ2-3
cdr3_length: 16
v_call: TRBV4-3
cdr3_aa: CASSQDHRQGADTQYF

j_call: TRBJ2-1
cdr3_length: 16
v_call: TRBV5-6
cdr3_aa: CASSHVGDSSYNEQFF

j_call: TRBJ2-7
cdr3_length: 19
v_call: TRBV14
cdr3_aa: CASSQDGGTSGRVAYEQYF

j_call: TRBJ2-1
cdr3_length: 19
v_call: TRBV11-3
cdr3_aa: CASSLRSTLAGGPGGEQFF

j_call: TRBJ2-5
cdr3_length: 13
v_call: TRBV7-2
cdr3_aa: CASSLTFLETQYF

j_call: TRBJ2-7
cdr3_length: 13
v_call: TRBV28
cdr3_aa: CASRGDRYYEQYF

j_call: TRBJ1-5
cdr3_length: 16
v_call: TRBV6-5
cdr3_aa: CASSSGTGVGNQPQHF

j_call: TRBJ2-7
cdr3_length: 16
v_call: TRBV28
cdr3_aa: CASSLLGSGSSYEQYF

j_call: TRBJ2-3
cdr3_length: 13
v_call: TRBV28
cdr3_aa: CASTRDSTDTQYF

j_call: TRBJ1-1
cdr3_length: 13
v_call: TRBV12-3/TRBV12-4
cdr3_aa: CASKTGTNTEAFF

j_call: TRBJ1-2
cdr3_length: 14
v_call: TRBV6-5
cdr3_aa: CASSAGVGGAGYTF

j_call: TRBJ1-5
cdr3_length: 15
v_call: TRBV28
cdr3_aa: CASSNPPGGVQPQHF

j_call: TRBJ2-3
cdr3_length: 15
v_call: TRBV7-3
cdr3_aa: CASSLFVTSTDTQYF

j_call: TRBJ2-7
cdr3_length: 15
v_call: TRBV2
cdr3_aa: CASRRGAETPYEQYF

j_call: TRBJ1-4
cdr3_length: 14
v_call: TRBV5-6
cdr3_aa: CASSLQGTPEKLFF

j_call: TRBJ2-3
cdr3_length: 14
v_call: TRBV5-5
cdr3_aa: CASSLVWGSDTQYF

j_call: TRBJ2-2
cdr3_length: 14
v_call: TRBV19
cdr3_aa: CASSMSRLTGELFF

j_call: TRBJ2-2
cdr3_length: 17
v_call: TRBV19
cdr3_aa: CASSHRTQTGNTGELFF

j_call: TRBJ2-5
cdr3_length: 14
v_call: TRBV7-2
cdr3_aa: CASAKPGPQETQYF

j_call: TRBJ2-3
cdr3_length: 17
v_call: TRBV6-1
cdr3_aa: CASSEGQLAIYTDTQYF

j_call: TRBJ1-5
cdr3_length: 13
v_call: TRBV5-6
cdr3_aa: CASSPPTGQPQHF

j_call: TRBJ2-2
cdr3_length: 14
v_call: TRBV7-3
cdr3_aa: CASRTRRDTGELFF

j_call: TRBJ1-3
cdr3_length: 18
v_call: TRBV3-1/TRBV3-2
cdr3_aa: CASSQERTGKGIISTIYF

j_call: TRBJ2-3
cdr3_length: 15
v_call: TRBV11-2
cdr3_aa: CASSDTVWSTDTQYF

j_call: TRBJ1-1
cdr3_length: 13
v_call: TRBV12-3/TRBV12-4
cdr3_aa: CASTPKGSREAFF